The T cell receptor beta chain described here comes from a study of shared T cell receptors in the human thymus (dated by TCRdb to the early 2020s). Regarding the study in general: The study investigated the way shared, self-reactive T-cell receptor alpha chains are produced in the human thymus.

Library generation was performed with the immunoSEQ multiplex PCR assay. Imported from immuneACCESS, the table was reduced by TCRdb to in-frame sequences with V and J called. These copies leave out some clones; in studies compared against another copy, an unresolved V gene accounts for under half, and the cause of the remainder is not known. The sample profile shows some 760,000 clones; 80% to 90% of them were found once. More than 0.01% of the sample is taken by the ten largest. Germline trimming amounts to 4 bases on V and 0 bases on J, with 6 as the count of junction bases outside the gene matches. Including the terminal cysteine and phenylalanine, the CDR3 comprises 16 residues. The entry retains the CDR3 DNA only, 48 bases that are in frame from base 1. The germline V gene yields MGHRA for CDR1 and YSYEKL for CDR2. Concerning this clone: Which antigen it targets is not known. No quality values exist for individual bases; no much larger clone is one base distant.

The same data also contributed to another study, on human thymus T cells. As that second study puts it: In Finland, the donors were immunologically healthy infants who were having open corrective cardiac surgery for congenital heart defects. Thymus tissue was obtained as surgical resects removed during corrective cardiac surgery. Both the thymic and the peripheral blood repertoires appeared to show biased V and J gene segment usage. The related research reported highly overlapping thymic TCR repertoires among unrelated individuals. The study described the TCR alpha and beta repertoires in under 10 infant thymus samples and four matching peripheral blood samples. Donor ages ranged from 7 to 244 days, and the cohort comprised more than 5 male and a couple of female infants. Thymocytes were freed from the tissue by mechanical means and kept at -70 degrees C as pellets of roughly 8.5-31 million cells. A QIAsymphony instrument was used to extract genomic DNA from frozen cell pellets. The immunoSEQ multiplex PCR assay was used to amplify the TCRB and TCRAD loci from a standardized quantity of quality-controlled genomic DNA. The V(D)J region was spanned by amplicons of a length sufficient to cover the CDR3 and to identify V and J genes. The amplicons were sequenced on an Illumina platform via the commercial immunoSEQ service. Primer bias and sequencing errors were corrected using previously described methods, and TCRAD and TCRB definitions followed the IMGT database. Analysis of the repertoires was done with immunoSEQ Analyzer 3.0 and VDJTools and included basic statistics, V/J segment usage, diversity estimates, rarefaction and pairwise overlap. Diversity was estimated using the Chao1, ChaoE, Efron-Thisted, Shannon and inverse Simpson indices, and was also estimated on datasets down-sampled to the size of the smallest sample. Repertoire overlap was assessed by strict matching of CDR3 nucleotide sequence, V gene and J gene, and clustering was done by Jaccard-based multidimensional scaling. On average, thymus samples yielded about 810,000 unique TCRB clonotypes, whereas blood samples yielded about 80,000.

The sample comprised thymocytes. This sequence uses TRBV4-1 and TRBJ1-1, and 9 bases in between align with TRBD1. The receptor comes from a girl less than two years old with a congenital heart defect. Donor details come from another sample of the same person, matched by shared clones. The nucleotide sequence reads TGCGCCAGCAGCCCCAGGTGGACAGGGGTGAACACTGAAGCTTTCTTT. Its protein is CASSPRWTGVNTEAFF.